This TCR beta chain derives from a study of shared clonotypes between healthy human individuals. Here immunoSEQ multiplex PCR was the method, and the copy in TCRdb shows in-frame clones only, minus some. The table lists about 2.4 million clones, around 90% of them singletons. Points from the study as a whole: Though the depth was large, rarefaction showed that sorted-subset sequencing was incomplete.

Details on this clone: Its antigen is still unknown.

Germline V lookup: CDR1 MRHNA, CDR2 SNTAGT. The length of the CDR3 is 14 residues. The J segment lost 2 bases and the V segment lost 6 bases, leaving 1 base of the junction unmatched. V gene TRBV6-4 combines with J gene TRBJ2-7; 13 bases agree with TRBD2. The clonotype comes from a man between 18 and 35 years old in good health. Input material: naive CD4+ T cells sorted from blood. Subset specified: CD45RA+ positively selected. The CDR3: CASRGTSGAYEQYF. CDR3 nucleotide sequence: TGTGCCAGCAGGGGGACTAGCGGGGCCTACGAGCAGTACTTC.